This TCR beta chain was identified in a study of graft-versus-host responses after intestinal transplantation (dated by TCRdb to the early 2020s). Describing the broader study: Recipients received multivisceral, liver-intestinal, or isolated intestinal transplants. All recipients received anti-thymocyte globulin induction followed by maintenance tacrolimus and steroids for about three years. Graft-versus-host and host-versus-graft alloreactive T cell clones were tracked in the graft, circulation and bone marrow after intestinal transplantation using bulk TCR-beta CDR3 sequencing. Alloreactive clones were identified by sequencing pre-transplant mixed lymphocyte reaction products and comparing them with unstimulated pre-transplant donor and recipient T cells. A cohort of about two dozen intestinal transplant recipients, including one retransplant, was enrolled, and a few patients lacking pretransplant specimens were excluded. Donor T cell macrochimerism was defined as a peak of at least 4% donor T cells among recipient peripheral blood mononuclear cells. Rather than being sequenced by the commercial service, samples from a few later patients were sequenced in-house on an Illumina MiSeq and processed with MiXCR.

To prepare the library, the immunoSEQ multiplex PCR assay was applied. In most patients, genomic DNA was isolated using the Qiagen DNeasy Blood and Tissue Kit and sent frozen to Adaptive Biotechnologies for TCR sequencing. For most patients, high-throughput TCR-beta CDR3 sequencing of genomic DNA was performed by Adaptive Biotechnologies. Under the source paper's analysis protocol: TCR sequencing data were retrieved from Adaptive's ImmunoSEQ software for about 17 patients, whereas a few other patients were processed with MiXCR and VDJtools. CD4 versus CD8 sorting errors were corrected by removing sequences found in both subsets at a frequency ratio below 5:1. CDR3 nucleotide sequences shared by donor and recipient were removed because the origin of these sequences could not be assigned. To count as alloreactive, a clone needed at least 2-fold expansion over unstimulated cells and a minimum CFSE-low frequency of 0.002% (template counts) or 0.001% (read counts). Mappable clones were those detected in sequenced pre-transplant spleen, lymph node, or MLR CFSE-low populations of the donor or recipient. Cumulative frequency of alloreactive clones was calculated as a percentage of all sequences weighted by copy number. TCRdb took over this immuneACCESS table, retaining in-frame rearrangements with V and J assigned. Such tables are incomplete; in checked studies, under half of the missing clones stem from an unresolved V gene, and the remainder is unexplained. V, J and clone size are taken as reported in that table, and D and trimming were inferred from the DNA itself. This sample has more than 85,000 clones in its table, and approximately 80% of those were observed once. 0.83% of the sample comes from the top ten.

What the research found in general, with its limitations: GvH clones turned up in recipient bone marrow, with some appearing earlier in ileal mucosa or blood, a pattern consistent with an intestinal mucosal origin. Conclusions were limited by the relatively low number and heterogeneity of intestinal transplant patients. High GvH to HvG T cell clonal ratios were observed in the allografts of patients with donor T cell macrochimerism. Early after transplant, peak levels of circulating GvH clones were associated with declines in HvG clones.

V is shortened by 0 bases, J by 6 bases, and the region joining them spans 12 bases. The CDR3 covers 14 residues, taking in both the cysteine and the phenylalanine. Here the CDR3 DNA is all that survives: 42 bases in frame from base 1. The germline V gene provides CDR1 MGHRA and CDR2 YSYEKL. The intended sense of this specimen's time point label: cells obtained before transplantation from donor or recipient. CD3+CD4+ and CD3+CD8+ populations were FACS-sorted from unstimulated pre-transplant donor and recipient cells taken from spleen or lymph nodes. Note on this clone: What this receptor recognizes is not known. No base quality values were provided; no much bigger clone lies one nucleotide off. The same CDR3 can be traced to other DNA sequences in this sample.

Sequenced here: unstimulated CD4+ T cells sorted from spleen or lymph node cells, sampled before intestinal transplant. Recombination joined TRBV4-1 with TRBJ2-7; the D gene is perhaps TRBD2, on 5 matching bases. This TCR came from a human donor who received an intestinal transplant. The nucleotide sequence reads as follows: TGCGCCAGCAGCCAAGACCGCGGACTCGGCGAGCAGTACTTC. It codes for CASSQDRGLGEQYF.